This entry concerns a single T cell receptor beta chain. Original methodology: Amplification from reference gene primers served as the basis for estimated nucleated cell counts. The table came from immunoSEQ multiplex PCR; TCRdb's copy has only in-frame clones and leaves some out. The V and J calls and clone size are taken from that table; D and trimming were inferred from the DNA. The sample records more than 200,000 clones, around four fifths being singletons. The data originate from a study of blood T cell repertoires in COVID-19. Sequencing was done on a sample of peripheral blood. This receptor was identified in a middle-aged woman with active or convalescent COVID-19.

In DNA form, the CDR3 reads TGTGCCAGTATACCTCGCGGAGGACAGAGCACTGAAGCTTTCTTT. Residues: CASIPRGGQSTEAFF. This rearrangement joins TRBV19 to TRBJ1-1; weak D call: TRBD1 (6 bases). The germline gives CDR1 LNHDA, CDR2 SQIVND (reference sequence). V was trimmed by 7 bases and J by 4 bases, leaving 19 bases between them. The CDR3 runs to 15 residues.